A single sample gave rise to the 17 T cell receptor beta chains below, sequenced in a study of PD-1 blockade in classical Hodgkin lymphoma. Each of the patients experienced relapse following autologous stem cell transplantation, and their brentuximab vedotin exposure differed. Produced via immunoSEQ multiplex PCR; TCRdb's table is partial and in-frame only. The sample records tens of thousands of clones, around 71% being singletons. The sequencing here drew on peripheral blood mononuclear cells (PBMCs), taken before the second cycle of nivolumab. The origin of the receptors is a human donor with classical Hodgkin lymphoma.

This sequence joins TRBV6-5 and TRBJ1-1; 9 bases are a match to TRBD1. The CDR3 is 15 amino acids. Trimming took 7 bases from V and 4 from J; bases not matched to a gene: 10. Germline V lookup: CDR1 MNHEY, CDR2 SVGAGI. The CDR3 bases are TGTGCCAGCACCTTCCTTCTGACAGGGGGCACTGAAGCTTTCTTT. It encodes CASTFLLTGGTEAFF.

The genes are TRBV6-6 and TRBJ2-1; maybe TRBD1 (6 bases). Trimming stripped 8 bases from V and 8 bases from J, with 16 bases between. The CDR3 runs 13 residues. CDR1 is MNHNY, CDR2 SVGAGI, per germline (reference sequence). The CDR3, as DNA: TGTGCCAGCGGGCCTGGGGGCCCACATGAGCAGTTCTTC. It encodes CASGPGGPHEQFF.

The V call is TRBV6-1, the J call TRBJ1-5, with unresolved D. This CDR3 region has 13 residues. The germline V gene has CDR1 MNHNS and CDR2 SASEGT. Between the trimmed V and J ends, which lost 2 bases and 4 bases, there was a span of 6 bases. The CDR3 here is CASSERRNQPQHF. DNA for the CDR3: TGTGCCAGCAGTGAAAGGAGGAATCAGCCCCAGCATTTT.

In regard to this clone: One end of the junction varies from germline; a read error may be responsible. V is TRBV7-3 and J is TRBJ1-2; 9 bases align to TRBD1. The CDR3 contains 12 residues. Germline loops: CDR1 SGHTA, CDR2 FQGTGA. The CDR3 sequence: CASSSRQGDRSF. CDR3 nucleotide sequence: TGTGCCAGCAGCTCGCGACAGGGGGATAGGTCCTTC.

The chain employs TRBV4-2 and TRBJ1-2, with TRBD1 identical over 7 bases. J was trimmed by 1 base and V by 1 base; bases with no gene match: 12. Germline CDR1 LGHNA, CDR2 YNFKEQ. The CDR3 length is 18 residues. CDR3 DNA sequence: TGTGCCAGCAGCCAAGCCTCAGGGACAGACAAGGGTAACTATGGCTACACCTTC. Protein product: CASSQASGTDKGNYGYTF.

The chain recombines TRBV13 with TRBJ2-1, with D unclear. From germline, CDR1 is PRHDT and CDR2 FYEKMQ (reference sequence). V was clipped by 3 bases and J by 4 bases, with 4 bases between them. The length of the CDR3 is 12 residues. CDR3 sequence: CASSFLYNEQFF. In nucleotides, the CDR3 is TGTGCCAGCAGCTTTCTTTACAATGAGCAGTTCTTC. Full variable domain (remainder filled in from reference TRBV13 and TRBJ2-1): AAGVIQSPRHLIKEKRETATLKCYPIPRHDTVYWYQQGPGQDPQFLISFYEKMQSDKGSIPDRFSAQQFSDYHSELNMSSLELGDSALYFCASSFLYNEQFFGPGTRLTVL.

The CDR3 DNA reads as TGTGCCAGTAGTATAATGTACGGGAGAGGCCTCGAGCAGTACTTC. It specifies CASSIMYGRGLEQYF. V is TRBV19 and J is TRBJ2-7, with a weak D call TRBD2 (6 bases). CDR3 size: 15 residues. The germline V gene has CDR1 LNHDA and CDR2 SQIVND (reference sequence). Trimming removed 2 bases from V and 6 bases from J, with 17 bases in between.

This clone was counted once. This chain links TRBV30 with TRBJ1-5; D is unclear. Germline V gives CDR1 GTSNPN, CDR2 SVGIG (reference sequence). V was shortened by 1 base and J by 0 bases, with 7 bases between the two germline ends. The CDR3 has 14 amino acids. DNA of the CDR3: TGTGCCTGGAGTGGCGGCGATAGCAATCAGCCCCAGCATTTT. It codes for CAWSGGDSNQPQHF.

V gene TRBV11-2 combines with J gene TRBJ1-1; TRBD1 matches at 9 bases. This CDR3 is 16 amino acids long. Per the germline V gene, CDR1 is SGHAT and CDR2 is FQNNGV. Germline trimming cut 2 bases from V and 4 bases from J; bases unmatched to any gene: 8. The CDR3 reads CASSLRGTGRVTEAFF. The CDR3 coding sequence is TGTGCCAGCAGCTTAAGGGGGACAGGGCGCGTCACTGAAGCTTTCTTT.

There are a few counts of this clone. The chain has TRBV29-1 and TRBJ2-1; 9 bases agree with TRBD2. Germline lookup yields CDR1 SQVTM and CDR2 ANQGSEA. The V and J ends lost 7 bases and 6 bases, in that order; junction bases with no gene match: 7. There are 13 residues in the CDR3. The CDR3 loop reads CSGSGLAANEQFF. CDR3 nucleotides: TGCAGCGGATCGGGACTAGCTGCCAATGAGCAGTTCTTC.

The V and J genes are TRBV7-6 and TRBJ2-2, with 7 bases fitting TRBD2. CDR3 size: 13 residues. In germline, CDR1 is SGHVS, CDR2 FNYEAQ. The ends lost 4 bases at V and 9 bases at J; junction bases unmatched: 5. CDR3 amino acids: CASSSGEGRELFF. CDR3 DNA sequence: TGTGCCAGCAGCTCCGGGGAGGGGCGGGAGCTGTTTTTT. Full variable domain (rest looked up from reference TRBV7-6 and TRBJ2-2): GAGVSQSPRYKVTKRGQDVALRCDPISGHVSLYWYRQALGQGPEFLTYFNYEAQQDKSGLPNDRFSAERPEGSISTLTIQRTEQRDSAMYRCASSSGEGRELFFGEGSRLTVL.

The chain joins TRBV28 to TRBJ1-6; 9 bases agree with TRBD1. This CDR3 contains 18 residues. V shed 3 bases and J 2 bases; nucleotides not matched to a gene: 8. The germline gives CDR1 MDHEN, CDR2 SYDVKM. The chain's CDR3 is CASSFFGDRATYNSPLHF. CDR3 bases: TGTGCCAGCAGTTTCTTTGGGGACAGGGCAACCTATAATTCACCCCTCCACTTT. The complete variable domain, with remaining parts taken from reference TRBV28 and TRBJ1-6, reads DVKVTQSSRYLVKRTGEKVFLECVQDMDHENMFWYRQDPGLGLRLIYFSYDVKMKEKGDIPEGYSVSREKKERFSLILESASTNQTSMYLCASSFFGDRATYNSPLHFGNGTRLTVT.

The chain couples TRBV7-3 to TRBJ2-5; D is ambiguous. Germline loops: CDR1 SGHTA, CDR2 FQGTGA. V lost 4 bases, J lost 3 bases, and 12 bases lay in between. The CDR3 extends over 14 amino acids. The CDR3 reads CASSSNVVKETQYF. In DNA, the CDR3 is TGTGCCAGCAGCTCCAACGTCGTTAAAGAGACCCAGTACTTC.

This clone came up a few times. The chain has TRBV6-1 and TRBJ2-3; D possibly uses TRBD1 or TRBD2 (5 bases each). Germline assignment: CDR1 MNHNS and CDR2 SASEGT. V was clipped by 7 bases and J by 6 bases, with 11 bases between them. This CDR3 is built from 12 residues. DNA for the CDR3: TGTGCCAGCACGGTCGGGGACGATACGCAGTATTTT. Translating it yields CASTVGDDTQYF.

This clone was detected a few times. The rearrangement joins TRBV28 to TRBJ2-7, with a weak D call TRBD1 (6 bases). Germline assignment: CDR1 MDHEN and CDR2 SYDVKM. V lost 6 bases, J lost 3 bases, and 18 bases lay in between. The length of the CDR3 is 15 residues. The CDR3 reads CASSSNRDMYYEQYF. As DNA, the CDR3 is TGTGCCAGCAGCTCCAATAGGGACATGTACTACGAGCAGTACTTC.

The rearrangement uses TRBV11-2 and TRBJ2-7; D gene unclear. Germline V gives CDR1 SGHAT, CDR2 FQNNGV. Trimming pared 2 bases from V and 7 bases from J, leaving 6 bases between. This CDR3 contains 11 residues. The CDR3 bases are TGTGCCAGCAGCTTATTTGGGGAGCAGTACTTC. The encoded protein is CASSLFGEQYF.

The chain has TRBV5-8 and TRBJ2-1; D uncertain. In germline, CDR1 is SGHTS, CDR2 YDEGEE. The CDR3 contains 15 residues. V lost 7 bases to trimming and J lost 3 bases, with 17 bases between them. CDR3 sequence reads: CASPSPHRFYNEQFF. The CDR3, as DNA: TGTGCCAGCCCCTCCCCCCACAGATTCTACAATGAGCAGTTCTTC. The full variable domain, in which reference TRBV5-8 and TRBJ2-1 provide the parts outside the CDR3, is EAGVTQSPTHLIKTRGQQATLRCSPISGHTSVYWYQQALGLGLQFLLWYDEGEERNRGNFPPRFSGRQFPNYSSELNVNALELEDSALYLCASPSPHRFYNEQFFGPGTRLTVL.